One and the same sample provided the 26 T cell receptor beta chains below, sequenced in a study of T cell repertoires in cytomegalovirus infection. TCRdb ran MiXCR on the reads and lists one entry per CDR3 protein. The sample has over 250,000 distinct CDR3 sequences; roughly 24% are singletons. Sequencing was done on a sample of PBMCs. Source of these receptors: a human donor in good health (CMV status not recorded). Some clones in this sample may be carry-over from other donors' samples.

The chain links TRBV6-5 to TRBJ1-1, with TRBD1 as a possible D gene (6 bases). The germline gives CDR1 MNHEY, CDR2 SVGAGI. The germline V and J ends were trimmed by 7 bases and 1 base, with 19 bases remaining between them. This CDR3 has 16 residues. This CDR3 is CASNQVTGIGNTEAFF. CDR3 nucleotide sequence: TGTGCCAGCAACCAGGTCACAGGGATCGGGAACACTGAAGCTTTCTTT.

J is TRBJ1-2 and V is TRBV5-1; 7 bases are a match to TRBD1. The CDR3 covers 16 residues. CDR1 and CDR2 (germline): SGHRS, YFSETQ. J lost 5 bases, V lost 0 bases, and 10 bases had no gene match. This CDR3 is CASSLVNRDRSYGYTF. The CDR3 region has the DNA TGCGCCAGCAGCTTGGTTAACCGGGACAGAAGTTATGGCTACACCTTC.

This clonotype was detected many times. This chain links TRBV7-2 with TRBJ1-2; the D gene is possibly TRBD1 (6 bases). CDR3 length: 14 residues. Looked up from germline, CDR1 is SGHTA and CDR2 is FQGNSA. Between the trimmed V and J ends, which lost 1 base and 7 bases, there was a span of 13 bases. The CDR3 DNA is TGTGCCAGCAGCTTAGAAGCAGGGGTGGGTGGCTACACCTTC. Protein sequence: CASSLEAGVGGYTF.

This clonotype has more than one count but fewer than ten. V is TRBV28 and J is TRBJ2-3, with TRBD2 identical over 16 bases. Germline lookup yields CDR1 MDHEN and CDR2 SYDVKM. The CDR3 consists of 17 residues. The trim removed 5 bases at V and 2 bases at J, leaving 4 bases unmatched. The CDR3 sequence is CASSPGTSGGDTDTQYF. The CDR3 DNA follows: TGTGCCAGCAGTCCGGGGACTAGCGGGGGGGACACAGATACGCAGTATTTT.

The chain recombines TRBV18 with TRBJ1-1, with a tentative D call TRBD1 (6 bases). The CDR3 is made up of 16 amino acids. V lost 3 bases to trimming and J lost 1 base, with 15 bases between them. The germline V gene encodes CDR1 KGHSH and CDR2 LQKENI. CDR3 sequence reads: CASSPQRTGTNTEAFF. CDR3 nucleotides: TGTGCCAGCTCACCCCAAAGAACAGGGACGAACACTGAAGCTTTCTTT.

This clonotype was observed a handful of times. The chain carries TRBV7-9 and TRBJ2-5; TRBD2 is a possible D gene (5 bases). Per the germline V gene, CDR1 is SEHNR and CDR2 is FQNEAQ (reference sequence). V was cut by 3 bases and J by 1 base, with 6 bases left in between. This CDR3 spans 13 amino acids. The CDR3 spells CASSLTTQETQYF. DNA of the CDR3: TGTGCCAGCAGCTTGACTACCCAAGAGACCCAGTACTTC.

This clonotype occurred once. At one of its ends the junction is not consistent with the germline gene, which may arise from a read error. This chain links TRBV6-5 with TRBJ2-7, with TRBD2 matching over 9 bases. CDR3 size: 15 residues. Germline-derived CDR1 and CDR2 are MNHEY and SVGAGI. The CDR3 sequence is CATSLVAGVFYEQYF. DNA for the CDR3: TGTGCCACCAGTCTAGTAGCGGGAGTTTTCTACGAGCAGTACTTC.

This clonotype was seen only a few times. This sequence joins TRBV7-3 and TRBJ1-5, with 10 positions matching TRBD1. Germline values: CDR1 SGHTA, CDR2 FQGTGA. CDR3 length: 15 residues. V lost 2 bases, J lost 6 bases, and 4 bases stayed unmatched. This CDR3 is CASSLPGTGVQPQHF. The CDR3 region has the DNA TGTGCCAGCAGCTTACCCGGGACAGGGGTTCAGCCCCAGCATTTT.

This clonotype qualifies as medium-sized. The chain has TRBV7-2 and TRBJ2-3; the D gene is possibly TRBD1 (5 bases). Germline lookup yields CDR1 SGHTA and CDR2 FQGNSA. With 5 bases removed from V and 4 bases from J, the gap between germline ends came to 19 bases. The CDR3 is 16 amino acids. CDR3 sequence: CASSQYGLGQADTQYF. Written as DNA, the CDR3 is TGTGCCAGCAGCCAGTACGGGTTGGGGCAAGCAGATACGCAGTATTTT.

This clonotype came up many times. CDR3 amino acids: CASSSSGLSGNEQFF. The DNA for the CDR3 is TGTGCCAGCAGCTCCTCCGGACTGTCGGGGAATGAGCAGTTCTTC. The chain uses TRBV7-2 and TRBJ2-1, with a possible D match to TRBD2 (5 bases). The CDR3 is 15 residues long. Germline values: CDR1 SGHTA, CDR2 FQGNSA. V dropped 4 bases and J dropped 7 bases, with 17 bases sitting between them.

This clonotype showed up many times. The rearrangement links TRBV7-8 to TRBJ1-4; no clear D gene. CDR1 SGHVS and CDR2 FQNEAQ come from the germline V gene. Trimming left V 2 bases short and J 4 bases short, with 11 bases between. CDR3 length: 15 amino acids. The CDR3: CASSLRSPRNEKLFF. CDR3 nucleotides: TGTGCCAGCAGCTTAAGGTCGCCGCGTAATGAAAAACTGTTTTTT.

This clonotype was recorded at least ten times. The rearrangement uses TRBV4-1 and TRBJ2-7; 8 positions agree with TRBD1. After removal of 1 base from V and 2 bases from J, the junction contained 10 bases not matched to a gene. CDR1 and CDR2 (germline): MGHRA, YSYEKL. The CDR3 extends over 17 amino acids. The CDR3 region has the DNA TGCGCCAGCAGCCAAGTTGGGACAGGAGGGTCCCCCTACGAGCAGTACTTC. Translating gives CASSQVGTGGSPYEQYF.

The CDR3 DNA follows: TGTGCCAGCAGTTTGATACAGGGTGGGGCAGATACGCAGTATTTT. It specifies CASSLIQGGADTQYF. The J gene is TRBJ2-3, the V gene TRBV28; tentatively, D is TRBD1 (6 bases). V was trimmed by 3 bases and J by 4 bases, leaving 14 bases between them. CDR1 and CDR2 (germline): MDHEN, SYDVKM. The length of the CDR3 is 15 residues.

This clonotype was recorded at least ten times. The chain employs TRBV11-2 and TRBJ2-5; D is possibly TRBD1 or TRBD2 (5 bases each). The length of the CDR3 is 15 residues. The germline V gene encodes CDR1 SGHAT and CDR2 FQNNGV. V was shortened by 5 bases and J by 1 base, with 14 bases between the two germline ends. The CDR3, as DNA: TGTGCCAGCAGCCGGGACGCGCGTCCCCAAGAGACCCAGTACTTC. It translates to CASSRDARPQETQYF.

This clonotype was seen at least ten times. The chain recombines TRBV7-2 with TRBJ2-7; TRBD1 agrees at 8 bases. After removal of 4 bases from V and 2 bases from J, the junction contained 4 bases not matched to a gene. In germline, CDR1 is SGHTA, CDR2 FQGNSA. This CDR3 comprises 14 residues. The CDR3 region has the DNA TGTGCCAGCAGCTCCCGGACAGGGCCCTACGAGCAGTACTTC. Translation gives CASSSRTGPYEQYF.

The CDR3 DNA reads TGTGCCAGCAGTAGCCATTCGAGGGGGTACGAGCAGTACTTC. It is translated as CASSSHSRGYEQYF. This chain links TRBV28 with TRBJ2-7; possible D gene TRBD1, 6 bases. This CDR3 is built from 14 residues. Germline lookup yields CDR1 MDHEN and CDR2 SYDVKM. Trimming left V 5 bases short and J 4 bases short, with 15 bases between. The full variable domain, its missing parts supplied by reference TRBV28 and TRBJ2-7, is DVKVTQSSRYLVKRTGEKVFLECVQDMDHENMFWYRQDPGLGLRLIYFSYDVKMKEKGDIPEGYSVSREKKERFSLILESASTNQTSMYLCASSSHSRGYEQYFGPGTRLTVT.

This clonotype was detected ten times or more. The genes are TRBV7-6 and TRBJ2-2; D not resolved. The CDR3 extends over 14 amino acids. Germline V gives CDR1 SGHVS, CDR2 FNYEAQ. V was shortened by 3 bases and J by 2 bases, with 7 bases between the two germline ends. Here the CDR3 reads CASSLTLNTGELFF. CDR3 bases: TGTGCCAGCAGCTTGACCCTTAACACCGGGGAGCTGTTTTTT. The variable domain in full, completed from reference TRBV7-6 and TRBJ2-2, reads GAGVSQSPRYKVTKRGQDVALRCDPISGHVSLYWYRQALGQGPEFLTYFNYEAQQDKSGLPNDRFSAERPEGSISTLTIQRTEQRDSAMYRCASSLTLNTGELFFGEGSRLTVL.

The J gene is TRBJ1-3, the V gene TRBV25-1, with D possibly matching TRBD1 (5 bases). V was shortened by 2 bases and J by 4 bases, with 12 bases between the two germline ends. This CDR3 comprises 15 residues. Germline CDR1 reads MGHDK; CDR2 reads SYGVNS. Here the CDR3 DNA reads TGTGCCAGCAGTGAAACCGGGACGCGCGGAAACACCATATATTTT. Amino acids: CASSETGTRGNTIYF.

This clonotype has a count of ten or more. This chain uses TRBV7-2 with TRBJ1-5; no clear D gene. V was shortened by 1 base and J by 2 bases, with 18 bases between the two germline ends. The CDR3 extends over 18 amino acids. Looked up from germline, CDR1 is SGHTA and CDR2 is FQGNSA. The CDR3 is CASSLESVGRAGNQPQHF. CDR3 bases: TGTGCCAGCAGCTTAGAAAGCGTCGGGCGGGCGGGCAATCAGCCCCAGCATTTT.

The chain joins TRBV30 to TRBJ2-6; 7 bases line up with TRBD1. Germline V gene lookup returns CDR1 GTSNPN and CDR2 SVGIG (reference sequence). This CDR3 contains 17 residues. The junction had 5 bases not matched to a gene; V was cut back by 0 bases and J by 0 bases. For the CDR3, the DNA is TGTGCCTGGAGTGTGCTTTCAGGGGGCTCTGGGGCCAACGTCCTGACTTTC. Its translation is CAWSVLSGGSGANVLTF.

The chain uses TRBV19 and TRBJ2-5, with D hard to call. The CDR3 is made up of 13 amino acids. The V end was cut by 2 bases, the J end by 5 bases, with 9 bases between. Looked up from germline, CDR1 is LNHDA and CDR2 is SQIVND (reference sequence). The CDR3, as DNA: TGTGCCAGTAGTATAACTGGCCAGGAGACCCAGTACTTC. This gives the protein CASSITGQETQYF.

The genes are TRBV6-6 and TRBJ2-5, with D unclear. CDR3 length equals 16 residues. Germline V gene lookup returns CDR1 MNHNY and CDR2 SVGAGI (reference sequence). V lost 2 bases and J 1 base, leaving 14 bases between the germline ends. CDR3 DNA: TGTGCCAGCAGTTACCTACAAAACCCGGTCCAAGAGACCCAGTACTTC. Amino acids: CASSYLQNPVQETQYF.

The CDR3 sequence is CASSRGVGTGGTDTQYF. The CDR3 DNA follows: TGTGCCAGCAGCCGAGGGGTCGGGACAGGGGGCACAGATACGCAGTATTTT. This rearrangement joins TRBV7-9 to TRBJ2-3; TRBD1 matches 10 bases. Germline-derived CDR1 and CDR2 are SEHNR and FQNEAQ (reference sequence). V dropped 5 bases and J dropped 1; count of bases not matched to a gene: 9. The CDR3 has 17 amino acids.

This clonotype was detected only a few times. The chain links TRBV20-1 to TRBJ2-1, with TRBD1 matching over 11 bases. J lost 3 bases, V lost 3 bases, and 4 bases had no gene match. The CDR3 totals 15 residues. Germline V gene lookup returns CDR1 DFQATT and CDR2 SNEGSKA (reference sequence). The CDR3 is CSARYGTGGYNEQFF. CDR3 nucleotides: TGCAGTGCTAGGTACGGGACAGGGGGCTACAATGAGCAGTTCTTC.

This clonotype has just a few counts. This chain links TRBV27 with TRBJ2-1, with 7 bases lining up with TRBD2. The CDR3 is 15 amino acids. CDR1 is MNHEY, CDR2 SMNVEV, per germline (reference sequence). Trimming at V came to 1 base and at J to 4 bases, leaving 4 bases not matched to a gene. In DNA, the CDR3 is TGTGCCAGCAGTTTATGGGGGGGGGGATACAATGAGCAGTTCTTC. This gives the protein CASSLWGGGYNEQFF.

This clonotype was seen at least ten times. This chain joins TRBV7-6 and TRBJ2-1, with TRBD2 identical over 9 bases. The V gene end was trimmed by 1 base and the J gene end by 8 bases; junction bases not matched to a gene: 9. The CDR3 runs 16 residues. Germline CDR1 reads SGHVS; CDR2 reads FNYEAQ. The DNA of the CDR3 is TGTGCCAGCAGCTTAGGTGGCGGGAGGGCCTTGGATGAGCAGTTCTTC. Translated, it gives CASSLGGGRALDEQFF.